The clone carrying this TCR beta chain was seen more than once but under ten times. Its target is unknown. This entry comes from a study of radiotherapy plus CTLA-4 blockade in lung cancer. About the study: Among all patients, around 18% showed objective responses, while about 34% had disease control.

Data came from immunoSEQ multiplex PCR; TCRdb stores just in-frame clones and leaves some out. The data show roughly 50,000 clones, about 88% seen once. V gave up 8 bases and J gave up 5 bases; unmatched junction bases: 3. CDR3 length: 12 amino acids. CDR1 SNHLY and CDR2 FYNNEI come from the germline V gene. Broader study findings: Early blood T cell clone dynamics, with interferon-beta, were reported to best predict response.

With ipilimumab providing CTLA-4 blockade, focal radiation was administered to patients who had chemo-refractory metastatic non-small-cell lung cancer. The starting material was peripheral blood, obtained from a patient treated with radiotherapy plus ipilimumab. The sequence derives from a human donor with non-small cell lung cancer whose response to radiotherapy plus ipilimumab could not be evaluated. V and J are TRBV2 and TRBJ2-1, with 7 bases lining up with TRBD1. CDR3 region: CASRQGDNEQFF. The CDR3 DNA reads TGTGCCAGCCGGCAGGGGGACAATGAGCAGTTCTTC. Filled out from reference TRBV2 and TRBJ2-1, the complete variable domain reads EPEVTQTPSHQVTQMGQEVILRCVPISNHLYFYWYRQILGQKVEFLVSFYNNEISEKSEIFDDQFSVERPDGSNFTLKIRSTKLEDSAMYFCASRQGDNEQFFGPGTRLTVL.